This T cell receptor beta chain was captured in a study of blood T cells in healthy people across ages. From germline, CDR1 is LNHNV and CDR2 YYDKDF (reference sequence). The CDR3 extends over 14 amino acids. Trimming cost V 2 bases and J 2 bases, with 9 bases left between them. Investigators took about 9.1 milliliters of peripheral blood from every donor. Each sample yielded at least 5.5 micrograms of PBMC total RNA. Through a sample-barcoded 5' primer and a J-beta primer mix, a second PCR was run for roughly 6 to 11 cycles. TCRdb recomputed calls from the 5' RACE reads with MiXCR, one row per CDR3 protein. Among 1.5 million to 2 million distinct CDR3 sequences listed, around 35% were seen once. This clonotype was observed a few times. Its antigen remains unidentified. Overall study results and limits: Unsorted PBMCs blocked a conclusive comparison of naive and antigen-experienced cells.

This chain connects TRBV15 to TRBJ1-1, with D possibly being TRBD1 (5 bases). The receptor comes from a woman aged 25 to 39 in good health. Sequences were obtained from blood. CDR3 protein: CATSRQGANTEAFF. In nucleotides, the CDR3 is TGTGCCACCAGCAGACAGGGTGCCAACACTGAAGCTTTCTTT.